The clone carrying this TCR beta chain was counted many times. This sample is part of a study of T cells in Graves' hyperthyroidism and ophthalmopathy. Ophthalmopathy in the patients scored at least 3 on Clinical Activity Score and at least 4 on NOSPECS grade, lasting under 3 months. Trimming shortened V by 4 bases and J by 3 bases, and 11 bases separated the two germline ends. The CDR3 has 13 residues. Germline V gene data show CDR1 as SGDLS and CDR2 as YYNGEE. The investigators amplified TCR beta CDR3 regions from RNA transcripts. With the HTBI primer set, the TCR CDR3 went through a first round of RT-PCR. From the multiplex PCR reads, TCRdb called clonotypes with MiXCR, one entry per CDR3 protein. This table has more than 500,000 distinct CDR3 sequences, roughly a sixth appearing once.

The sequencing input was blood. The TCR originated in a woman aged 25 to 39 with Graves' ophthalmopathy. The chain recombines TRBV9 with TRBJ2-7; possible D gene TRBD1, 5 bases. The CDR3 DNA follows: TGTGCCAGCAGCACGACAGTGGGCTACGAGCAGTACTTC. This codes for CASSTTVGYEQYF.